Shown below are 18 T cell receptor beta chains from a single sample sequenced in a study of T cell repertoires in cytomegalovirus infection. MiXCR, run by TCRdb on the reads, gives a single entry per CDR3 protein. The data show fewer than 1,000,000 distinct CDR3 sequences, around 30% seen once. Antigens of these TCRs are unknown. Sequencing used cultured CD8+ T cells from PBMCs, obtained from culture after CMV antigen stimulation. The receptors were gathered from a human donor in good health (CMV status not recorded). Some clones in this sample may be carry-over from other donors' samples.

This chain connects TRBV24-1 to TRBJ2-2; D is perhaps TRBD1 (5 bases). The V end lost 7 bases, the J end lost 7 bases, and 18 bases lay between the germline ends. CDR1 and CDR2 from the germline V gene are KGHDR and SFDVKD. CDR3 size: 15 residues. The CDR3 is CATSGQGRDNGELFF. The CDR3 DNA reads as TGTGCCACCAGCGGCCAGGGTCGCGACAACGGGGAGCTGTTTTTT.

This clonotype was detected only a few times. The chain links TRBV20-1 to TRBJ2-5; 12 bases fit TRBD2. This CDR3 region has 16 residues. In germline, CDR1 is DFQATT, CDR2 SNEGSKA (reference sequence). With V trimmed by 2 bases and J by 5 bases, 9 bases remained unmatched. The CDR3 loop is CSARLSSGGVWETQYF. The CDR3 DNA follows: TGCAGTGCTAGACTTTCTAGCGGGGGGGTTTGGGAGACCCAGTACTTC.

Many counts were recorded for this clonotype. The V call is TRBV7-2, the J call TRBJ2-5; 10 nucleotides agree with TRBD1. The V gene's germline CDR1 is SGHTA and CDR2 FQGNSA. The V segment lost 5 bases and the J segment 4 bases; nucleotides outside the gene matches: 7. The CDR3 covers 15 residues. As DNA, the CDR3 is TGTGCCAGCAGCGCCAGACAGGGGGCTCGAGAGACCCAGTACTTC. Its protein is CASSARQGARETQYF.

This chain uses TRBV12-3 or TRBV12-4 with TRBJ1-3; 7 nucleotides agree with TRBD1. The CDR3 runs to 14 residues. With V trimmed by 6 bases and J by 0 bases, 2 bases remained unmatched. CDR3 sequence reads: CASRTGDSGNTIYF. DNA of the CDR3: TGTGCCAGCAGAACAGGGGACTCTGGAAACACCATATATTTT.

The CDR3 here is CASSQGKLNQPQHF. The CDR3 DNA reads as TGTGCCAGCAGTCAGGGGAAACTCAATCAGCCCCAGCATTTT. The J gene is TRBJ1-5, the V gene TRBV6-6; perhaps TRBD1 as D (6 bases). This CDR3 has 14 amino acids. In germline, CDR1 is MNHNY, CDR2 SVGAGI (reference sequence). V was cut by 5 bases and J by 3 bases, with 11 bases left in between.

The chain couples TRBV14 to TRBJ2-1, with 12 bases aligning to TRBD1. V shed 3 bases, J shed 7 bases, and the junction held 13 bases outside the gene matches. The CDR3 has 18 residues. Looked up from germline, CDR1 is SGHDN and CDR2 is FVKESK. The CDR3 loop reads CASSHRYGGTGGRNEQFF. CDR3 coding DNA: TGTGCCAGCAGCCATCGATACGGTGGGACAGGGGGCCGGAATGAGCAGTTCTTC.

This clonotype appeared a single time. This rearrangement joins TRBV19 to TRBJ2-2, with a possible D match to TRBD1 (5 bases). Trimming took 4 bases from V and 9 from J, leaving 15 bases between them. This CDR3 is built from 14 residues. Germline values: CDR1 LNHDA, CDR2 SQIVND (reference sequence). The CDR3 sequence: CASSNRQGTRELFF. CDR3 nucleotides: TGTGCCAGTAGTAATCGGCAGGGCACTAGGGAGCTGTTTTTT.

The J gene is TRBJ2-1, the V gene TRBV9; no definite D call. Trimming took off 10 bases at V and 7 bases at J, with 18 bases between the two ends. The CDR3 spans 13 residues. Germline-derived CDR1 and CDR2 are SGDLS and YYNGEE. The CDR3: CASTPDWGNEQFF. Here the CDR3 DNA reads TGTGCCTCAACGCCGGATTGGGGAAATGAGCAGTTCTTC.

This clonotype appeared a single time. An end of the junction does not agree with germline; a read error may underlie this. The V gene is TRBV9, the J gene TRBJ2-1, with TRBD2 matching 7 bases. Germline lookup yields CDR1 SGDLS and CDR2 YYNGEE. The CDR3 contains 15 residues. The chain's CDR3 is CASSEGAGLYNKQFF. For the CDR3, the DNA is TGTGCCAGCAGCGAGGGAGCGGGGTTGTACAATAAGCAGTTCTTC.

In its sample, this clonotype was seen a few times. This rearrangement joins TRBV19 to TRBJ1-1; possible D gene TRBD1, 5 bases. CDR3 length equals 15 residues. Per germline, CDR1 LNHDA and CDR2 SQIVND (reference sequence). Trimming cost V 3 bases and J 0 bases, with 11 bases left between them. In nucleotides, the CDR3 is TGTGCCAGTAGTATCGCCGACAGATTGAACACTGAAGCTTTCTTT. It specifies CASSIADRLNTEAFF.

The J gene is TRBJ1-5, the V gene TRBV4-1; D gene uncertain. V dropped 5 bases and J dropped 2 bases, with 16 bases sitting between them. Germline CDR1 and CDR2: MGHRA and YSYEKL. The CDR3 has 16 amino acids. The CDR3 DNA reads TGCGCCAGCAGCAGAGGCAGTCCGAGTGGCAATCAGCCCCAGCATTTT. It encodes CASSRGSPSGNQPQHF.

This CDR3 reads CAAKEGQGYTF. For the CDR3, the DNA is TGTGCCGCCAAAGAGGGGCAAGGCTACACCTTC. The chain recombines TRBV25-1 with TRBJ1-2, with a weak D call TRBD1 (5 bases). V shed 11 bases and J shed 8 bases, with 15 bases lying between them. Germline V gene sequence: CDR1 MGHDK, CDR2 SYGVNS. The CDR3 has 11 residues.

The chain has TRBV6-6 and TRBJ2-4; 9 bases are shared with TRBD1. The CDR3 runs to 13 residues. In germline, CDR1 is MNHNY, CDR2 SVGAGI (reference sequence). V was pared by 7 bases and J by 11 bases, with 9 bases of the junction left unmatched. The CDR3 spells CASTPWDRAFQYF. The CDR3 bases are TGTGCCAGCACCCCTTGGGACAGGGCTTTTCAGTACTTC.

The CDR3 DNA reads as TGCGCCAGCAGCCATCCCGGGGGACAGCAGATTAGCAATCAGCCCCAGCATTTT. It yields the protein CASSHPGGQQISNQPQHF. This chain joins TRBV4-1 and TRBJ1-5; 7 bases align to TRBD1. The CDR3 totals 18 residues. The J segment lost 0 bases and the V segment lost 3 bases, leaving 11 bases of the junction unmatched. Germline CDR1 and CDR2: MGHRA and YSYEKL.

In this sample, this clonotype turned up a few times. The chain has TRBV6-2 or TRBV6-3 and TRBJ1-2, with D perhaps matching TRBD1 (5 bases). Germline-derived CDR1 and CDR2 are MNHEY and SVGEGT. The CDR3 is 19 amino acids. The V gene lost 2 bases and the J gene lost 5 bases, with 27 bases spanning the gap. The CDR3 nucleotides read TGTGCCAGCAGTTACCCCCTAATCTGGACACCACCGGTGGAGTATGGCTACACCTTC. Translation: CASSYPLIWTPPVEYGYTF.

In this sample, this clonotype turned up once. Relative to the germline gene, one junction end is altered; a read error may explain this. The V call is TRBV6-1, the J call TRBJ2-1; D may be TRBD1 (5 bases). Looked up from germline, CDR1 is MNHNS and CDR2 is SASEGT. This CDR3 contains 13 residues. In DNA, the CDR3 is TGCGCCACCAGGGAAACCTCCTACAATGAGCAGTTCTTC. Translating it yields CATRETSYNEQFF.

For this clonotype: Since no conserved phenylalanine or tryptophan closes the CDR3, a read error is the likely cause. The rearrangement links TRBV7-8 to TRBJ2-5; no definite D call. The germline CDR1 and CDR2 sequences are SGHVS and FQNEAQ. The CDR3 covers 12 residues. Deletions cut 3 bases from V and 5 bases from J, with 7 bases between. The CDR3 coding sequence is TGTGCCAGCAGCTTGCCCGGGGAGACCCAGTACTCC. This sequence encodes CASSLPGETQYS.

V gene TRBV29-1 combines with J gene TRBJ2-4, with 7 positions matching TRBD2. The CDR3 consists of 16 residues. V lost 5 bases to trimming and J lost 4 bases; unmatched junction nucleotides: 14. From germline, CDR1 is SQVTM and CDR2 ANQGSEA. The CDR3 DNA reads TGCAGCGTTACAAGGAGGGAGGGGCCATCGAAAAACATTCAGTACTTC. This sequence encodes CSVTRREGPSKNIQYF.